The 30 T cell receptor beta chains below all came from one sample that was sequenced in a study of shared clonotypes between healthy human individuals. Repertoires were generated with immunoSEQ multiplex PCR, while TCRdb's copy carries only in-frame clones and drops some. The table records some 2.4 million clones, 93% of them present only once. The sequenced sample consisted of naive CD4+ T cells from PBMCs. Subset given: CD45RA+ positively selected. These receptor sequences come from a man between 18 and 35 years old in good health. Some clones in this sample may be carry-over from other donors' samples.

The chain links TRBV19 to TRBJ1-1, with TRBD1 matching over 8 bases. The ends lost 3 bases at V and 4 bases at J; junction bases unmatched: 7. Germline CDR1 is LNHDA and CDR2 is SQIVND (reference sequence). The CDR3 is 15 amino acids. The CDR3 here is CASSIRTGRITEAFF. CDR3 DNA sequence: TGTGCCAGTAGTATCCGGACAGGGAGAATCACTGAAGCTTTCTTT.

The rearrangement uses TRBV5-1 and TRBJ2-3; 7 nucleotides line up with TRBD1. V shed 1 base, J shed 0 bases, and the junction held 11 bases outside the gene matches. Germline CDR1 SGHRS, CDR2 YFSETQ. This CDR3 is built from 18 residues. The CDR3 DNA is TGCGCCAGCAGCTTGTTAGGGGGCTGGTACACTAGCACAGATACGCAGTATTTT. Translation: CASSLLGGWYTSTDTQYF.

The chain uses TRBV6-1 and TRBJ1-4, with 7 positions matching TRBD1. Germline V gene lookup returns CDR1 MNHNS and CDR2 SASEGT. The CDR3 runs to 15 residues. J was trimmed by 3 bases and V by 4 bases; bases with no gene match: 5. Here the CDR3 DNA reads TGTGCCAGCAGTGCCGCCGGGACAGCTAATGAAAAACTGTTTTTT. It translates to CASSAAGTANEKLFF.

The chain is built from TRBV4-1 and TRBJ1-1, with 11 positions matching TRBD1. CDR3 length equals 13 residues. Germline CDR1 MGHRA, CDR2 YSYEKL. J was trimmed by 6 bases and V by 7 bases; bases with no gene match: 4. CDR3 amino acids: CASKRTGGSEAFF. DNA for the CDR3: TGCGCCAGCAAACGGACAGGGGGCTCTGAAGCTTTCTTT.

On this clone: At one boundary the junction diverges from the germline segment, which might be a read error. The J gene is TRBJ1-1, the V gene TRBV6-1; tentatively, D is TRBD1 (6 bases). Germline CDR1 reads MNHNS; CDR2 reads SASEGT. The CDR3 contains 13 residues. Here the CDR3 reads CASRRTVNAEAFF. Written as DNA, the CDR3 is TGTGCCAGCAGGAGGACAGTGAACGCTGAAGCTTTCTTT.

CDR3 DNA sequence: TGCGCCAGCGGTCCCGGTAGCATTGATACGCAGTATTTT. Its translation: CASGPGSIDTQYF. The V and J genes are TRBV5-1 and TRBJ2-3; no definite D call. Trimming removed 7 bases from V and 6 bases from J, with 15 bases in between. The germline gives CDR1 SGHRS, CDR2 YFSETQ. This CDR3 is built from 13 residues.

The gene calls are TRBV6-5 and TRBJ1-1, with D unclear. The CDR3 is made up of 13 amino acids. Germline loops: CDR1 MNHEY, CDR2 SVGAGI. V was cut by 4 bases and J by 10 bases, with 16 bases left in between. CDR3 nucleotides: TGTGCCAGCAGTTCGGTAGCCCGGCAGAGAGCTTTCTTT. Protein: CASSSVARQRAFF.

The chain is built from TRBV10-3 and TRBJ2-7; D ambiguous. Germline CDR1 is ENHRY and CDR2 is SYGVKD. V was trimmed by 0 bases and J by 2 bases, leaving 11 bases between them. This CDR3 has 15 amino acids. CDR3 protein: CAISESPGFTYEQYF. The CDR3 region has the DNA TGTGCCATCAGTGAGTCCCCCGGGTTCACCTACGAGCAGTACTTC.

The CDR3 sequence: CASSDLGGAQYF. The CDR3 DNA follows: TGTGCCAGCAGCGACCTAGGGGGGGCCCAGTACTTC. The J gene is TRBJ2-5, the V gene TRBV11-2; tentative D call: TRBD2 (7 bases). V was clipped by 5 bases and J by 9 bases, with 13 bases between them. This CDR3 has 12 amino acids. The germline V gene encodes CDR1 SGHAT and CDR2 FQNNGV.

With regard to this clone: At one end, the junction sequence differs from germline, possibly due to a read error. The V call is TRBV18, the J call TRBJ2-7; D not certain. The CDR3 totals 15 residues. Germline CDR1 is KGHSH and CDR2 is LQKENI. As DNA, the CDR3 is TGTGCCAGCTCACCACAAGGCGTAGTTCGGTACGAGCAGTGCTTC. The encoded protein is CASSPQGVVRYEQCF.

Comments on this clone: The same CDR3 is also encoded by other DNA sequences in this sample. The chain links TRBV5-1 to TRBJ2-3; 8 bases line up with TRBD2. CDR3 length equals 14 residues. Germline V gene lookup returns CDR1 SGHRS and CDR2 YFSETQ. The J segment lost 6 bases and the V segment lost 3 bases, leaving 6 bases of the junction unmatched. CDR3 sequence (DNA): TGCGCCAGCAGCTCCGGGACTAGGGGGGATACGCAGTATTTT. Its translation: CASSSGTRGDTQYF.

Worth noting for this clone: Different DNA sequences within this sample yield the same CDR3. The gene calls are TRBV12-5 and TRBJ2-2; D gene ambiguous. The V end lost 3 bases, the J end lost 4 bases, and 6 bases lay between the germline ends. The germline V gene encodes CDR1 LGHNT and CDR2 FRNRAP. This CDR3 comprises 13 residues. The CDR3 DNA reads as TGTGCTAGTGGTTTAGGCTCCACCGGGGAGCTGTTTTTT. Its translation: CASGLGSTGELFF.

DNA of the CDR3: TGCAGTGCTCGAGGGGGTCATGGCTACACCTTC. It yields the protein CSARGGHGYTF. V usage is TRBV20-1 and J usage is TRBJ1-2; D might be TRBD1 (6 bases). The CDR3 sequence is 11 residues long. The V end was cut by 5 bases, the J end by 6 bases, with 10 bases between. Germline lookup yields CDR1 DFQATT and CDR2 SNEGSKA (reference sequence).

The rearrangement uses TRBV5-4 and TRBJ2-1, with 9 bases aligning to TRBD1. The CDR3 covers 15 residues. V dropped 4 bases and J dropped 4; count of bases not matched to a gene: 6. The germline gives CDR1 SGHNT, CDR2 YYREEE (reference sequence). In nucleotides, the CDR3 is TGTGCCAGCAGCCAGGACAGGGGACCTTACAATGAGCAGTTCTTC. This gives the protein CASSQDRGPYNEQFF.

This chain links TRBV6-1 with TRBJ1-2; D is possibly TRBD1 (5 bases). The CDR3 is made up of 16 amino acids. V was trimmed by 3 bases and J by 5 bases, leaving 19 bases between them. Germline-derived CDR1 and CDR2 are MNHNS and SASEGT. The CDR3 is CASSDSGNTWGYGYTF. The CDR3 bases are TGTGCCAGCAGTGATTCGGGCAACACCTGGGGGTATGGCTACACCTTC.

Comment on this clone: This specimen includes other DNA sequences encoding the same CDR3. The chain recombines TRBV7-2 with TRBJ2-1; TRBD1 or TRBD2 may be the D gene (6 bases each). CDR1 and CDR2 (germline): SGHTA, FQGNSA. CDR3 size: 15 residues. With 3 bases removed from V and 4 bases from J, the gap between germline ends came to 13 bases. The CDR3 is CASSLLGGGYNEQFF. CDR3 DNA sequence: TGTGCCAGCAGCTTGTTGGGGGGCGGATACAATGAGCAGTTCTTC.

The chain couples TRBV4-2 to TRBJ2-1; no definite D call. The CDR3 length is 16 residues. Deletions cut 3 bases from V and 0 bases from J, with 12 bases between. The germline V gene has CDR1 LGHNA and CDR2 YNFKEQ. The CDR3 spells CASSHLGRSSYNEQFF. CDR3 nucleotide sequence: TGTGCCAGCAGCCATCTCGGACGGAGCTCCTACAATGAGCAGTTCTTC.

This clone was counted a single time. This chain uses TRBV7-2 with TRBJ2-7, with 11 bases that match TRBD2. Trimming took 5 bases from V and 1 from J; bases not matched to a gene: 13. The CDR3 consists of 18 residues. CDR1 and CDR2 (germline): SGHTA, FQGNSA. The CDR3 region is CASSRRLAGNAASYEQYF. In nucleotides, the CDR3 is TGTGCCAGCAGCAGACGACTAGCGGGAAACGCTGCGTCCTACGAGCAGTACTTC.

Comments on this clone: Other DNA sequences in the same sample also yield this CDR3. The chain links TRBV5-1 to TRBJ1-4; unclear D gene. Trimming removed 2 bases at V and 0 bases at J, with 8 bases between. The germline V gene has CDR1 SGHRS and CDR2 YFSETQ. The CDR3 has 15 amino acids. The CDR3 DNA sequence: TGCGCCAGCAGCTTTTTGGGAGCAACTAATGAAAAACTGTTTTTT. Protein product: CASSFLGATNEKLFF.

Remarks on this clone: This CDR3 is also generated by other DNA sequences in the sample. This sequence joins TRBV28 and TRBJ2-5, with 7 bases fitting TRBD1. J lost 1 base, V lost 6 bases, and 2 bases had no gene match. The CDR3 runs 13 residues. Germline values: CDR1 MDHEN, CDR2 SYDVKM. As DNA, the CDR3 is TGTGCCAGCAGACCAGGGGGCCAAGAGACCCAGTACTTC. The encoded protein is CASRPGGQETQYF.

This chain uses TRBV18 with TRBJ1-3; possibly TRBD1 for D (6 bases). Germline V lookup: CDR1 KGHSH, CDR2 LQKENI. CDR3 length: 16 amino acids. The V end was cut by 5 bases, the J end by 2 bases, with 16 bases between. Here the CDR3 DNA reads TGTGCCAGCTCATCCATACAGGGTGGCACTGGAAACACCATATATTTT. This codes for CASSSIQGGTGNTIYF.

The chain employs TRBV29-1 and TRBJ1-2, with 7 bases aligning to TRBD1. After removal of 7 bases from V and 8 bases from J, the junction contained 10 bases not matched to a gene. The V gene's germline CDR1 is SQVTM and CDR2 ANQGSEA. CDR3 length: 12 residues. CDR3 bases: TGCAGCGGACAAACAGGGGCCCGCGGCTACACCTTC. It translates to CSGQTGARGYTF.

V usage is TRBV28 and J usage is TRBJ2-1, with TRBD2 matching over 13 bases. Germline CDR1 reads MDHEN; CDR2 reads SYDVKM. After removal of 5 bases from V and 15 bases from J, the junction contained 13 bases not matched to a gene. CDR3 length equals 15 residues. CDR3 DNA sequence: TGTGCCAGCAGTCCTGTACTAGCGGGAGGGCCTAGGCTGTTCTTC. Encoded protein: CASSPVLAGGPRLFF.

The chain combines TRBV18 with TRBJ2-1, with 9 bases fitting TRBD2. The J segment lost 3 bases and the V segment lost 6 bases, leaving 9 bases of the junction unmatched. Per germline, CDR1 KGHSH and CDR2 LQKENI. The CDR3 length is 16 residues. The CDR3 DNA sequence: TGTGCCAGCTCGCAAAATTTAGCGGGAGTCTACAATGAGCAGTTCTTC. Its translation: CASSQNLAGVYNEQFF.

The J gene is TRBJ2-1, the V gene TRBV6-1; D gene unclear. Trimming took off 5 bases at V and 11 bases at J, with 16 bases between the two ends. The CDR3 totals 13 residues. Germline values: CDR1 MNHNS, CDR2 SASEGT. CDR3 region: CASSPLVAPKQFF. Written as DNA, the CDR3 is TGTGCCAGCAGTCCACTGGTAGCCCCGAAGCAGTTCTTC.

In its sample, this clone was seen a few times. This CDR3 is CASTGNNEQFF. In DNA form, the CDR3 reads TGTGCCAGCACAGGGAACAATGAGCAGTTCTTC. The chain is built from TRBV28 and TRBJ2-1; possibly TRBD1 for D (5 bases). Per the germline V gene, CDR1 is MDHEN and CDR2 is SYDVKM. V was pared by 7 bases and J by 5 bases, with 6 bases between. This CDR3 region has 11 residues.

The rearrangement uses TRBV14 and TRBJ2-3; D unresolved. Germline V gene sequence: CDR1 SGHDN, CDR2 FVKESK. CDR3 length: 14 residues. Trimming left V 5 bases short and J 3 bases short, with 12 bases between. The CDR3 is CASSWGSLTDTQYF. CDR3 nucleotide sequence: TGTGCCAGCAGCTGGGGAAGCCTTACAGATACGCAGTATTTT. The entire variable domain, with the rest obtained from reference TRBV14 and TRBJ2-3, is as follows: EAGVTQFPSHSVIEKGQTVTLRCDPISGHDNLYWYRRVMGKEIKFLLHFVKESKQDESGMPNNRFLAERTGGTYSTLKVQPAELEDSGVYFCASSWGSLTDTQYFGPGTRLTVL.

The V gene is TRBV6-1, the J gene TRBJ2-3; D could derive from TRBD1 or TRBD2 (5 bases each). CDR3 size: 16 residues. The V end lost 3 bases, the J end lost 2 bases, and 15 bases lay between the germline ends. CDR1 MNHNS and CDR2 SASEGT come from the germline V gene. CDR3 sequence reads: CASSELGLGVTDTQYF. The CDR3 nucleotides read TGTGCCAGCAGTGAGCTCGGACTGGGGGTCACAGATACGCAGTATTTT.

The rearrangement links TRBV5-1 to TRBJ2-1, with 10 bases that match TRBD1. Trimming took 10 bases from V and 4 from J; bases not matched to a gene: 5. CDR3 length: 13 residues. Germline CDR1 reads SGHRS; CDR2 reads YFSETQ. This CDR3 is CASRTGGYNEQFF. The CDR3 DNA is TGCGCCTCTCGGACAGGGGGATACAATGAGCAGTTCTTC.

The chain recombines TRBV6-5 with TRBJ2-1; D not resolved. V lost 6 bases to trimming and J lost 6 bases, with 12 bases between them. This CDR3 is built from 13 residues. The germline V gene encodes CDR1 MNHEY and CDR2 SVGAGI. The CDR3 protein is CASSRPGFNEQFF. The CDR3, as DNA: TGTGCCAGCAGCCGGCCAGGATTCAATGAGCAGTTCTTC.